These T cell receptor beta chains were read from a single sample in a study of blood T cell repertoires in COVID-19. Only in-frame clones appear in the TCRdb table, and some are missing; sequencing was by immunoSEQ multiplex PCR. The sample holds about 400,000 clones, just over 85% seen once. The sample consisted of peripheral blood. These receptors all come from a woman under 40 with active or convalescent COVID-19. Both conserved end residues are part of each CDR3. D genes are given only for firm matches. Expanded clones get a size class; other rows say once, few or many, or leave the size out.

. | . | TRBJ1-2 | TRBV4-1 | CASSRGQRHGYTF | TGCGCCAGCAGCCGGGGGCAGCGACATGGCTACACCTTC
. | . | TRBJ2-1 | TRBV30 | CALTGGRGFEQFF | TGTGCCTTAACGGGCGGGCGGGGATTCGAGCAGTTCTTC
once | TRBD2 | TRBJ2-7 | TRBV25-1 | CASSGPPGLEYF | TGTGCCAGCAGTGGACCCCCGGGACTAGAGTACTTC
. | TRBD2 | TRBJ2-7 | TRBV19 | CASSITSGSSYEQYF | TGTGCCAGTAGTATCACTAGCGGGAGCTCCTACGAGCAGTACTTC
. | . | TRBJ1-5 | TRBV7-9 | CASSLRTDQPQHF | TGTGCCAGCAGCTTACGGACAGATCAGCCCCAGCATTTT
. | . | TRBJ1-2 | TRBV5-1 | CASSLDGRSNYGYTF | TGCGCCAGCAGCTTGGATGGCAGGTCTAACTATGGCTACACCTTC
. | . | TRBJ1-2 | TRBV6-5 | CASIPQENYGYTF | TGTGCCAGCATACCCCAAGAGAACTATGGCTACACCTTC
. | TRBD1 | TRBJ1-2 | TRBV3-1/TRBV3-2 | CASSQVDRENYGYTF | TGTGCCAGCAGCCAAGTAGACAGGGAGAACTATGGCTACACCTTC
few | TRBD1 | TRBJ1-4 | TRBV7-9 | CASRPPGQLNEKLFF | TGTGCCAGCAGACCACCGGGACAGCTAAATGAAAAACTGTTTTTT
few | . | TRBJ1-4 | TRBV29-1 | CSVWAGSTNEKLFF | TGCAGCGTATGGGCGGGGTCAACTAATGAAAAACTGTTTTTT
. | TRBD1 | TRBJ1-1 | TRBV3-1/TRBV3-2 | CASSPGGPMNTEAFF | TGTGCCAGCAGTCCAGGGGGCCCCATGAACACTGAAGCTTTCTTT
once | . | TRBJ1-4 | TRBV11-2 | CASSPSVTTNEKLFF | TGTGCCAGCAGCCCTTCAGTCACAACTAATGAAAAACTGTTTTTT
. | . | TRBJ2-1 | TRBV6-6 | CASSGDTYNEQFF | TGTGCCAGCAGCGGGGACACCTACAATGAGCAGTTCTTC
. | TRBD2 | TRBJ2-7 | TRBV11-2 | CASSFGRESSYEQYF | TGTGCCAGCAGCTTCGGGCGGGAGAGCTCCTACGAGCAGTACTTC
few | TRBD1 | TRBJ1-6 | TRBV25-1 | CASTPGQGPSPLHF | TGTGCCAGCACCCCGGGACAGGGCCCTTCACCCCTCCACTTT
. | TRBD2 | TRBJ2-3 | TRBV5-1 | CASSTSGGSGTDTQYF | TGCGCCAGCAGCACCTCCGGGGGGTCTGGCACAGATACGCAGTATTTT
. | . | TRBJ2-7 | TRBV5-1 | CASSLGGQENEQYF | TGCGCCAGCAGCTTGGGGGGGCAGGAGAACGAGCAGTACTTC
. | . | TRBJ1-5 | TRBV6-5 | CASKRDTGNQPQHF | TGTGCCAGCAAACGAGACACAGGGAACCAGCCCCAGCATTTT
once | . | TRBJ1-2 | TRBV18 | CASSPDLDSNYGYTF | TGTGCCAGCTCACCAGATCTAGACAGCAACTATGGCTACACCTTC
. | . | TRBJ2-7 | TRBV10-3 | CAITQGGTEQYF | TGTGCCATCACCCAGGGCGGGACCGAGCAGTACTTC
. | TRBD2 | TRBJ2-7 | TRBV6-6 | CASSYSSGREYEQYF | TGTGCCAGCAGTTACTCGAGCGGGAGGGAGTACGAGCAGTACTTC
. | . | TRBJ1-1 | TRBV6-5 | CASSWGTGGTEAFF | TGTGCCAGCAGTTGGGGGACCGGGGGGACTGAAGCTTTCTTT
. | . | TRBJ1-1 | TRBV10-3 | CAISDGQRARTEAFF | TGTGCCATCAGTGATGGACAGAGGGCTCGCACTGAAGCTTTCTTT
. | TRBD2 | TRBJ2-5 | TRBV5-5 | CASSLPSGGEETQYF | TGTGCCAGCAGCTTGCCTAGCGGGGGGGAAGAGACCCAGTACTTC
. | . | TRBJ2-1 | TRBV9 | CASSSHIGIAAEQFF | TGTGCCAGCAGCTCCCATATTGGGATAGCGGCCGAGCAGTTCTTC
. | . | TRBJ1-5 | TRBV19 | CASSSQGGPPPQHF | TGTGCCAGTAGTAGCCAGGGTGGGCCACCGCCCCAGCATTTT
. | TRBD2 | TRBJ2-1 | TRBV5-1 | CASSLDGAGGGNEQFF | TGCGCCAGCAGCTTGGACGGCGCGGGGGGCGGGAATGAGCAGTTCTTC
. | . | TRBJ2-2 | TRBV29-1 | CSVVPGQNTGELFF | TGCAGCGTTGTCCCGGGACAGAACACCGGGGAGCTGTTTTTT
. | . | TRBJ1-6 | TRBV5-1 | CASSPGDGGSPLHF | TGCGCCAGCAGCCCAGGGGATGGTGGTTCACCCCTCCACTTT
. | TRBD2 | TRBJ2-5 | TRBV19 | CASRAGRETQYF | TGTGCCAGTCGAGCGGGACGCGAGACCCAGTACTTC
. | . | TRBJ2-5 | TRBV5-8 | CASNLQARETQYF | TGTGCCAGCAATCTACAGGCCCGGGAGACCCAGTACTTC
once | . | TRBJ2-3 | TRBV14 | CASSYGGFSTDTQYF | TGTGCCAGCAGCTACGGAGGCTTTAGCACAGATACGCAGTATTTT
. | . | TRBJ1-5 | TRBV19 | CASSSPRDNNQPQHF | TGTGCCAGTAGTTCCCCCCGGGACAACAATCAGCCCCAGCATTTT
. | TRBD1 | TRBJ2-3 | TRBV30 | CAWSTGQELTDTQYF | TGTGCCTGGAGTACGGGACAGGAACTCACAGATACGCAGTATTTT
. | . | TRBJ2-3 | TRBV4-1 | CASSQRVGLTAGDTQYF | TGCGCCAGCAGCCAGCGAGTTGGACTAACGGCGGGAGATACGCAGTATTTT
. | TRBD1 | TRBJ1-4 | TRBV6-5 | CASSSAGTGTEKLFF | TGTGCCAGCAGTTCCGCCGGGACAGGGACTGAAAAACTGTTTTTT
. | . | TRBJ1-1 | TRBV11-2 | CASSYPRGGLALNTEAFF | TGTGCCAGCAGCTACCCAAGGGGCGGTTTAGCCTTGAACACTGAAGCTTTCTTT
. | . | TRBJ1-1 | TRBV6-2/TRBV6-3 | CASSWVRTANTEAFF | TGTGCCAGCAGTTGGGTCCGGACAGCGAACACTGAAGCTTTCTTT
. | TRBD2 | TRBJ2-3 | TRBV11-3 | CASSFTSGGASDTQYF | TGTGCCAGCAGCTTCACTAGCGGGGGGGCCTCAGATACGCAGTATTTT
. | TRBD2 | TRBJ2-5 | TRBV19 | CASSPREGQETQYF | TGTGCCAGTAGTCCCCGGGAGGGGCAAGAGACCCAGTACTTC
. | TRBD2 | TRBJ2-5 | TRBV5-1 | CASSFYLAGGLEETQYF | TGCGCCAGCAGCTTTTATCTAGCGGGAGGGCTAGAAGAGACCCAGTACTTC
. | . | TRBJ2-7 | TRBV19 | CASSTRLGGVNSYEQYF | TGTGCCAGTAGTACCCGATTGGGGGGAGTGAACTCCTACGAGCAGTACTTC
. | . | TRBJ2-2 | TRBV10-2 | CASTQNTGELFF | TGCGCCAGCACCCAGAACACCGGGGAGCTGTTTTTT
. | . | TRBJ2-1 | TRBV6-5 | CASSYSQGNEQFF | TGTGCCAGCAGTTACTCCCAGGGCAATGAGCAGTTCTTC
. | . | TRBJ1-5 | TRBV19 | CASSIQGMVDSNQPQHF | TGTGCCAGTAGTATACAGGGAATGGTCGATAGCAATCAGCCCCAGCATTTT